This T cell receptor beta chain was retrieved from a study of cytomegalovirus exposure and HLA in healthy donors. Study context: Unique TCR beta sequences numbering approximately 100 million came from around 180 million T cells in an earlier analysis. Study outcomes and limitations: Associated with cytomegalovirus, according to the listing, were 150 to 200 TCR beta chains. What a later analysis reportedly showed was that an Asian-associated ancestry cluster had fewer N-insertions than the roughly 670-donor mean.

The V gene end was trimmed by 7 bases and the J gene end by 4 bases; junction bases not matched to a gene: 5. Looked up from germline, CDR1 is SQVTM and CDR2 is ANQGSEA. The CDR3 is made up of 12 amino acids. Amplification used 60 Vbeta primers and 13 Jbeta primers. Methods used by the authors: Later analysis identified tens of millions of unique TCR beta chains, about 10 million shared. Profiled with immunoSEQ multiplex PCR; TCRdb holds only in-frame clones, not every one. The V and J calls and clone size are taken from that table; D and trimming were inferred from the DNA. Seen in this sample are about 79,000 clones; the ten most common clones hold approximately 4.2%. As for this clone: Its antigen is not identified.

The sequence was collected from a man aged 30-40 years in good health and CMV-seronegative. The chain combines TRBV29-1 with TRBJ1-1; TRBD1 matches 8 bases. Sequenced material: PBMCs. CDR3 residues: CSGGQGSTEAFF. DNA for the CDR3: TGCAGCGGAGGACAGGGCTCCACTGAAGCTTTCTTT.